Below, 21 T cell receptor beta chains from the same sample are listed, as sequenced in a study of CD8 T cells in Susac syndrome. RNA was extracted with the RNeasy kit, and a quantity of roughly 0.45 to 1 ug was reverse transcribed using random hexamers. TCRdb re-derived calls from the immunoSEQ multiplex PCR reads in MiXCR, one entry per CDR3 protein. The table records 200,000 to 250,000 distinct CDR3 sequences, 95% of them present only once. Sequencing used CD4+ T cells from PBMCs. These TCRs come from a human donor with multiple sclerosis.

The chain uses TRBV20-1 and TRBJ2-2, with 10 bases lining up with TRBD2. The CDR3 totals 15 residues. Trimming cost V 3 bases and J 4 bases; bases outside gene matches: 5. Germline V lookup: CDR1 DFQATT, CDR2 SNEGSKA (reference sequence). CDR3 DNA: TGCAGTGCTAGGATAGCGGGGGGCGGCACCGGGGAGCTGTTTTTT. It encodes CSARIAGGGTGELFF.

The chain employs TRBV3-1 and TRBJ1-5; 8 positions match TRBD1. V lost 1 base to trimming and J lost 4 bases; unmatched junction nucleotides: 3. CDR3 length: 15 residues. CDR1 is LGHDT and CDR2 is YNNKEL in the germline V gene (reference sequence). DNA for the CDR3: TGTGCCAGCAGCCAAGGCAGGGGGCAGAATCAGCCCCAGCATTTT. This translates into CASSQGRGQNQPQHF. The full variable domain, in which reference TRBV3-1 and TRBJ1-5 provide the parts outside the CDR3, is DTAVSQTPKYLVTQMGNDKSIKCEQNLGHDTMYWYKQDSKKFLKIMFSYNNKELIINETVPNRFSPKSPDKAHLNLHINSLELGDSAVYFCASSQGRGQNQPQHFGDGTRLSIL.

The chain employs TRBV20-1 and TRBJ2-7; the D gene is possibly TRBD2 (5 bases). This CDR3 region has 13 residues. V lost 0 bases and J lost 6, with 12 bases in between. Per germline, CDR1 DFQATT and CDR2 SNEGSKA (reference sequence). CDR3 amino acids: CSAREKWTSEQYF. The CDR3 nucleotides are TGCAGTGCTAGAGAGAAGTGGACTTCCGAGCAGTACTTC.

This rearrangement joins TRBV2 to TRBJ1-5; D gene uncertain. Trimming removed 4 bases at V and 2 bases at J, with 12 bases between. Germline values: CDR1 SNHLY, CDR2 FYNNEI. The CDR3 loop spans 15 amino acids. This CDR3 is CASSVVGRGNQPQHF. The CDR3, as DNA: TGTGCCAGCAGTGTAGTAGGGAGGGGCAATCAGCCCCAGCATTTT.

In this sample, this clonotype turned up once. The chain has TRBV20-1 and TRBJ2-6; TRBD2 matches 7 bases. The CDR3 has 17 amino acids. Per germline, CDR1 DFQATT and CDR2 SNEGSKA (reference sequence). V was pared by 5 bases and J by 1 base, with 11 bases of the junction left unmatched. The CDR3 spells CSALLSAGASGANVLTF. The CDR3 DNA reads as TGCAGTGCTTTGCTCAGCGCGGGAGCTTCTGGGGCCAACGTCCTGACTTTC.

V usage is TRBV12-3 or TRBV12-4 and J usage is TRBJ1-2; maybe TRBD1 (6 bases). V gave up 5 bases and J gave up 4 bases, with 17 bases separating them. The CDR3 is made up of 15 amino acids. The CDR3 reads CASSPPGGRLYGYTF. The DNA of the CDR3 is TGTGCCAGCAGTCCCCCGGGGGGCAGGCTCTATGGCTACACCTTC.

The chain recombines TRBV27 with TRBJ1-6; the D is unclear. V was shortened by 4 bases and J by 4 bases, with 8 bases between the two germline ends. The CDR3 runs 14 residues. Per the germline V gene, CDR1 is MNHEY and CDR2 is SMNVEV (reference sequence). The CDR3 nucleotides are TGTGCCAGCAGTTATAGGGAGTATAATTCACCCCTCCACTTT. Protein: CASSYREYNSPLHF.

CDR3 in amino acids: CSASFKVAGPQHF. In nucleotides, the CDR3 is TGCAGTGCTAGTTTCAAGGTGGCAGGCCCCCAGCATTTT. This chain uses TRBV20-1 with TRBJ1-5; D unresolved. This CDR3 has 13 amino acids. V was shortened by 3 bases and J by 10 bases, with 16 bases between the two germline ends. Looked up from germline, CDR1 is DFQATT and CDR2 is SNEGSKA (reference sequence).

This sequence joins TRBV6-1 and TRBJ1-4; D is unclear. Germline CDR1 is MNHNS and CDR2 is SASEGT. The germline V and J ends were trimmed by 2 bases and 7 bases, with 5 bases remaining between them. The CDR3 length is 12 residues. CDR3 residues: CASSELGEKLFF. The CDR3 nucleotides are TGTGCCAGCAGTGAATTGGGTGAAAAACTGTTTTTT.

The sample holds a few counts of this clonotype. The chain is built from TRBV29-1 and TRBJ1-1, with TRBD1 as a possible D gene (5 bases). V shed 7 bases and J shed 0 bases, with 9 bases lying between them. In germline, CDR1 is SQVTM, CDR2 ANQGSEA. The CDR3 is 12 residues long. CDR3 nucleotides: TGCAGCGACGGGACGTTGAACACTGAAGCTTTCTTT. Amino acid sequence: CSDGTLNTEAFF.

A word on this clonotype: An end of the junction differs from the germline gene, which may be a read error. The chain joins TRBV30 to TRBJ2-1; D gene ambiguous. The CDR3 is 12 amino acids. Germline V gives CDR1 GTSNPN, CDR2 SVGIG (reference sequence). The CDR3 DNA reads as TGTGCCTGGAGTGTACTTGGTCTAGAGTCAGTCTTC. It yields the protein CAWSVLGLESVF.

The gene calls are TRBV27 and TRBJ2-5; D may be TRBD2 (5 bases). Between the trimmed V and J ends, which lost 3 bases and 4 bases, there was a span of 24 bases. Germline V gene sequence: CDR1 MNHEY, CDR2 SMNVEV (reference sequence). CDR3 length: 18 residues. CDR3: CASSFSSQRGFLRETQYF. The CDR3 coding sequence is TGTGCCAGCAGTTTCTCATCCCAACGGGGATTTCTTCGAGAGACCCAGTACTTC.

The chain employs TRBV3-1 and TRBJ2-7; no clear D gene. CDR3 length equals 14 residues. Germline-derived CDR1 and CDR2 are LGHDT and YNNKEL (reference sequence). Trimming removed 1 base from V and 7 bases from J, with 14 bases in between. CDR3 amino acids: CASSQGHPAEEQYF. CDR3 nucleotide sequence: TGTGCCAGCAGCCAAGGGCACCCAGCTGAAGAGCAGTACTTC.

V and J are TRBV30 and TRBJ2-7; D is undetermined. V lost 1 base, J lost 2 bases, and 3 bases lay in between. The CDR3 has 11 residues. Germline V gene data show CDR1 as GTSNPN and CDR2 as SVGIG (reference sequence). For the CDR3, the DNA is TGTGCCTGGAGTGGTGCCTACGAGCAGTACTTC. Amino acid sequence: CAWSGAYEQYF.

This clonotype was detected once. V gene TRBV19 combines with J gene TRBJ2-2; 7 positions agree with TRBD1. The ends lost 6 bases at V and 3 bases at J; junction bases unmatched: 10. This CDR3 spans 16 amino acids. Germline lookup yields CDR1 LNHDA and CDR2 SQIVND (reference sequence). The CDR3 bases are TGTGCCAGTAGATTTCCGGGACAGATTTACACCGGGGAGCTGTTTTTT. It specifies CASRFPGQIYTGELFF.

This clonotype has only one observation. The gene calls are TRBV12-3 or TRBV12-4 and TRBJ1-6; TRBD1 is a possible D gene (6 bases). The CDR3 loop spans 12 amino acids. Trimming cost V 6 bases and J 9 bases, with 9 bases left between them. The CDR3 sequence is CASRTGPSPLHF. The CDR3, as DNA: TGTGCCAGCAGAACAGGGCCTTCACCCCTCCACTTT.

The rearrangement links TRBV29-1 to TRBJ1-1; possibly TRBD1 for D (5 bases). The CDR3 is 11 residues long. The germline V gene has CDR1 SQVTM and CDR2 ANQGSEA. Trimming shortened V by 3 bases and J by 6 bases, and 8 bases separated the two germline ends. Written as DNA, the CDR3 is TGCAGCGTTGAGGTGGGGGCTGAAGCTTTCTTT. This gives the protein CSVEVGAEAFF.

This chain connects TRBV5-1 to TRBJ2-7; tentatively, D is TRBD1 (6 bases). Trimming took off 1 base at V and 3 bases at J, with 14 bases between the two ends. Germline-derived CDR1 and CDR2 are SGHRS and YFSETQ. The CDR3 has 15 residues. CDR3: CASSLSGATSYEQYF. The CDR3 nucleotides read TGCGCCAGCAGCTTGTCAGGGGCGACAAGCTACGAGCAGTACTTC.

This chain links TRBV29-1 with TRBJ1-4, with D uncertain. V was trimmed by 3 bases and J by 0 bases, leaving 5 bases between them. The CDR3 has 13 amino acids. Germline values: CDR1 SQVTM, CDR2 ANQGSEA. CDR3 in DNA: TGCAGCGTTGAGGCGGCAACTAATGAAAAACTGTTTTTT. As protein: CSVEAATNEKLFF.

This clonotype occurred once. The chain employs TRBV24-1 and TRBJ2-2; possible D gene TRBD1, 5 bases. Between the trimmed V and J ends, which lost 4 bases and 7 bases, there was a span of 12 bases. In germline, CDR1 is KGHDR, CDR2 SFDVKD. The CDR3 is 14 amino acids. DNA of the CDR3: TGTGCCACCAGTGACTCCAGGGCTGGCGGGGAGCTGTTTTTT. Translating it yields CATSDSRAGGELFF.

V is TRBV28 and J is TRBJ2-7; D remains ambiguous. From germline, CDR1 is MDHEN and CDR2 SYDVKM. Trimming left V 2 bases short and J 3 bases short, with 11 bases between. The CDR3 sequence is 14 residues long. CDR3 nucleotides: TGTGCCAGCAGTTTAACCCCCTATCTCTACGAGCAGTACTTC. This gives the protein CASSLTPYLYEQYF.